This TCR beta chain was found in a study of blood T cell repertoires in COVID-19. Profiled with immunoSEQ multiplex PCR; TCRdb holds only in-frame clones, not every one. The sample gives under 350,000 clones, 89% of which show up once; 1.5% to 2% is in the top ten. CDR1 and CDR2 (germline): LGHNT, FRNRAP. V lost 6 bases and J 4 bases, leaving 12 bases between the germline ends. The CDR3 consists of 13 residues. What was sequenced was PBMCs or T cells enriched from blood (not recorded which). This TCR derives from a woman in her 40s who had recovered from COVID-19. This chain uses TRBV12-5 with TRBJ1-2; no clear D gene. CDR3 protein: CASGNYASYGYTF. Here the CDR3 DNA reads TGTGCTAGTGGAAATTATGCGAGCTATGGCTACACCTTC.